The 5 T cell receptor beta chains below all came from one sample that was sequenced in a study of T cells of healthy individuals. In TCRdb, the 5' RACE reads were re-called with MiXCR into one record per CDR3 protein. In the table there are around 63,000 distinct CDR3 sequences, 15% to 20% of which are singletons. These receptors were taken from a human donor in good health.

A note on this clonotype: Given a much more abundant clone one base away, this may be a read error. V gene TRBV2 combines with J gene TRBJ1-6; D remains ambiguous. Trimming pared 3 bases from V and 5 bases from J, leaving 14 bases between. The CDR3 loop spans 16 amino acids. Germline-derived CDR1 and CDR2 are SNHLY and FYNNEI. CDR3 bases: TGTGCCAGCAGTGAGTTTGGGGTTATGGATAATTCACCCCTCCACTTT. It codes for CASSEFGVMDNSPLHF. The full variable domain, its missing parts supplied by reference TRBV2 and TRBJ1-6, is EPEVTQTPSHQVTQMGQEVILRCVPISNHLYFYWYRQILGQKVEFLVSFYNNEISEKSEIFDDQFSVERPDGSNFTLKIRSTKLEDSAMYFCASSEFGVMDNSPLHFGNGTRLTVT.

The sample holds many counts of this clonotype. The chain has TRBV20-1 and TRBJ2-2, with D uncertain. The CDR3 consists of 14 residues. Trimming stripped 1 base from V and 4 bases from J, with 10 bases between. Germline CDR1 is DFQATT and CDR2 is SNEGSKA (reference sequence). CDR3 amino acids: CSARAPRGTGELFF. CDR3 sequence (DNA): TGCAGTGCTAGAGCTCCCCGAGGCACCGGGGAGCTGTTTTTT.

Only a few counts were recorded for this clonotype. The genes are TRBV24-1 and TRBJ2-3; the D is unclear. Trimming took 5 bases from V and 6 from J, leaving 5 bases between them. CDR1 is KGHDR, CDR2 SFDVKD, per germline. The CDR3 runs to 11 residues. In DNA, the CDR3 is TGTGCCACCAGTGTTGCGGATACGCAGTATTTT. It specifies CATSVADTQYF.

This clonotype was detected a few times. The chain has TRBV3-1 and TRBJ2-3, with D unresolved. Germline values: CDR1 LGHDT, CDR2 YNNKEL (reference sequence). The V gene lost 1 base and the J gene lost 3 bases, with 5 bases spanning the gap. The CDR3 spans 13 residues. In DNA form, the CDR3 reads TGTGCCAGCAGCCAAGTAGGAACAGATACGCAGTATTTT. This translates into CASSQVGTDTQYF.

This clonotype has ten or more counts. This sequence joins TRBV5-1 and TRBJ2-1; 14 nucleotides align to TRBD2. Germline CDR1 and CDR2: SGHRS and YFSETQ. This CDR3 spans 18 amino acids. The trim removed 4 bases at V and 4 bases at J, leaving 10 bases unmatched. The CDR3, as DNA: TGCGCCAGCAGCAAAGGGACTAGCGGGAGTGGGGTTTACAATGAGCAGTTCTTC. As protein: CASSKGTSGSGVYNEQFF.